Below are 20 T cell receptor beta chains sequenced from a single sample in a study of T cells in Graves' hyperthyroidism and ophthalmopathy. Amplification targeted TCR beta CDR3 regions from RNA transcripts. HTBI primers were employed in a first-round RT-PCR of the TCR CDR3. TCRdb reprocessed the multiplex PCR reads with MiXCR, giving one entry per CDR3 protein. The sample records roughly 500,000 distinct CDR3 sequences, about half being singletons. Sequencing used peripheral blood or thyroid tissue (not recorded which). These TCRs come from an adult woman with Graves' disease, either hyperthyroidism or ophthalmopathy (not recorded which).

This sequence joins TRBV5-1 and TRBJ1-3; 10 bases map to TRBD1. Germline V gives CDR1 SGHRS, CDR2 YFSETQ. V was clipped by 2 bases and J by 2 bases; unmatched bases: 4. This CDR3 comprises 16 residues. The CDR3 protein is CASSLRQGAAGNTIYF. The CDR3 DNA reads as TGCGCCAGCAGCTTACGACAGGGGGCTGCTGGAAACACCATATATTTT.

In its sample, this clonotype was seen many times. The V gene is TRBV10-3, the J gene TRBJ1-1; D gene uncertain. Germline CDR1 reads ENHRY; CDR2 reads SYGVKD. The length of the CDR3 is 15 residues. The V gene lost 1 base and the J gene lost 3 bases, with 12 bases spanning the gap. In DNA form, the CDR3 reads TGTGCCATCAGTGAGTGGGTCATTGAGGACACTGAAGCTTTCTTT. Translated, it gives CAISEWVIEDTEAFF.

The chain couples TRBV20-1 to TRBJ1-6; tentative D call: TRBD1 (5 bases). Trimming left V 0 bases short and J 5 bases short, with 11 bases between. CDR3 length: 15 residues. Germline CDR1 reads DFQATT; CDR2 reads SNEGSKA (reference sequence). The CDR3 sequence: CSARDRALDNSPLHF. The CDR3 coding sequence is TGCAGTGCTAGAGACAGGGCTCTCGATAATTCACCCCTCCACTTT.

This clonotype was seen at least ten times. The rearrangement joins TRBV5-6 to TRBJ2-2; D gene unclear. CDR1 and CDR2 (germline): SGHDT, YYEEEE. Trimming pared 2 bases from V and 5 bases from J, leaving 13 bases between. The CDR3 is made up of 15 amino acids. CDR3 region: CASSLAPLDTGELFF. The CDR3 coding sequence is TGTGCCAGCAGCTTAGCCCCTCTAGATACCGGGGAGCTGTTTTTT.

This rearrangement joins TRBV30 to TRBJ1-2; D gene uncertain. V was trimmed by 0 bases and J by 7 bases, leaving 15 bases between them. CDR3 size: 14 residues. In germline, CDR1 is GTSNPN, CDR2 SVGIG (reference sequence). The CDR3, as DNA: TGTGCCTGGAGTGTTGCCAGCCGGCTTCGTGGCTACACCTTC. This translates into CAWSVASRLRGYTF. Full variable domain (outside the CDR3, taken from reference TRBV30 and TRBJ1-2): SQTIHQWPATLVQPVGSPLSLECTVEGTSNPNLYWYRQAAGRGLQLLFYSVGIGQISSEVPQNLSASRPQDRQFILSSKKLLLSDSGFYLCAWSVASRLRGYTFGSGTRLTVV.

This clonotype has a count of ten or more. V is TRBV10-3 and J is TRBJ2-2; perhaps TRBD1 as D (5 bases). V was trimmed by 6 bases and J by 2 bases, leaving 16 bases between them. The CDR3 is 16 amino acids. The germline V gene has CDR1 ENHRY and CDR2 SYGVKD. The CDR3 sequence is CAIRGAGLLNTGELFF. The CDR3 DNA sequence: TGTGCCATCAGGGGCGCAGGGCTACTCAACACCGGGGAGCTGTTTTTT.

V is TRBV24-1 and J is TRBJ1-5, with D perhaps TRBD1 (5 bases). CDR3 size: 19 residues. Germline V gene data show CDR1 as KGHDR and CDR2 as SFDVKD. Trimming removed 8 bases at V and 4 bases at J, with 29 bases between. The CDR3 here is CATKRYPMTGGTGNQPQHF. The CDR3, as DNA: TGTGCCACCAAACGCTATCCCATGACTGGGGGTACAGGAAATCAGCCCCAGCATTTT.

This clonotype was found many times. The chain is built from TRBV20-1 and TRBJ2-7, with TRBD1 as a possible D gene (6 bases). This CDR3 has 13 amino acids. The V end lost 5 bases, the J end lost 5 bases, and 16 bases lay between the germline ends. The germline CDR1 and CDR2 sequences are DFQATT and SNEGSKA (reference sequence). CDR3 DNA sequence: TGCAGTGCTCCCCAGGGGATCCTTGACGAGCAGTACTTC. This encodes CSAPQGILDEQYF.

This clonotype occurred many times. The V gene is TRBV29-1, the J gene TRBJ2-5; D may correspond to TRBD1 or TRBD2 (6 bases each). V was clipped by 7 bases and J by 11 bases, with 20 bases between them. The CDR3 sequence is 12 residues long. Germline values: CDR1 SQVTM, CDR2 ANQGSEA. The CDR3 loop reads CSGGLIGGLQYF. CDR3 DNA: TGCAGCGGTGGACTTATCGGGGGCTTGCAGTACTTC.

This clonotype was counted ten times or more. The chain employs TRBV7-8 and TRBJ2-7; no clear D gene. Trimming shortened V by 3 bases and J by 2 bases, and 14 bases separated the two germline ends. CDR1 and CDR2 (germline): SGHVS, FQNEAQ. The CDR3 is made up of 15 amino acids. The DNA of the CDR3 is TGTGCCAGCAGCTTTTCGACATATCCAACCTACGAGCAGTACTTC. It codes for CASSFSTYPTYEQYF.

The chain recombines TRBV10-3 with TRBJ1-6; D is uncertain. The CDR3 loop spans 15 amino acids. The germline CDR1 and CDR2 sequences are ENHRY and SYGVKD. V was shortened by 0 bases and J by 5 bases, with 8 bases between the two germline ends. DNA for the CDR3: TGTGCCATCAGTGAGTCCGAGCTAGATAATTCACCCCTCCACTTT. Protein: CAISESELDNSPLHF.

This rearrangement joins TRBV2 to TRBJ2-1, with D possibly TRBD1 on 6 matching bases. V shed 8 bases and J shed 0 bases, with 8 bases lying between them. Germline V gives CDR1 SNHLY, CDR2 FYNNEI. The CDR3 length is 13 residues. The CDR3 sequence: CASGQSSYNEQFF. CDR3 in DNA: TGTGCCAGCGGACAGAGCTCCTACAATGAGCAGTTCTTC.

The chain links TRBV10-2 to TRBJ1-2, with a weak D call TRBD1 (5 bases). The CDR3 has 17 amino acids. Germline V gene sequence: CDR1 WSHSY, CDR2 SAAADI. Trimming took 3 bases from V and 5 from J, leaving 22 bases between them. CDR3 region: CASSDRRAGLFRYGYTF. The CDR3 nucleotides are TGCGCCAGCAGTGACCGGCGGGCAGGGCTGTTTCGGTATGGCTACACCTTC.

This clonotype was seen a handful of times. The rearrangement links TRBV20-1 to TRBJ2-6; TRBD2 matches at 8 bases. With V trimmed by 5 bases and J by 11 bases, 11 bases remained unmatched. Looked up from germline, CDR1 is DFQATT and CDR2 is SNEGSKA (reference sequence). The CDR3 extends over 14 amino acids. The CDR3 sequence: CSASPGSGTYVLTF. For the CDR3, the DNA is TGCAGTGCTTCCCCAGGTAGCGGGACCTACGTCCTGACTTTC.

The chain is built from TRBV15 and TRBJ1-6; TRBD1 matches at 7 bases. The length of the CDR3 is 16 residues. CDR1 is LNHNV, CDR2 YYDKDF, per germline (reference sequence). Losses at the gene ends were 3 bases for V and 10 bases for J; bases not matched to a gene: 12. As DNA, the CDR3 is TGTGCCACCAGCAGGGAGTACGGACAGGTGCAATCACCCCTCCACTTT. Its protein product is CATSREYGQVQSPLHF.

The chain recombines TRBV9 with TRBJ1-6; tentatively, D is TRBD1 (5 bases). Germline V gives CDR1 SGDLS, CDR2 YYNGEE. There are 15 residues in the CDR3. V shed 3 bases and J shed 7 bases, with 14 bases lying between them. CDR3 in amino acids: CASSESGSRNSPLHF. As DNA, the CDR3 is TGTGCCAGCAGCGAGTCAGGGTCACGGAATTCACCCCTCCACTTT.

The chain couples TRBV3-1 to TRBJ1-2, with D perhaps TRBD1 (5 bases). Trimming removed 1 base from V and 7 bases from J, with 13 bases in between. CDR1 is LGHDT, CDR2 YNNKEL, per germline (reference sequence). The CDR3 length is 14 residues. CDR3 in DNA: TGTGCCAGCAGCCAAGGGGCAGGGTCTCGTGGCTACACCTTC. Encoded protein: CASSQGAGSRGYTF.

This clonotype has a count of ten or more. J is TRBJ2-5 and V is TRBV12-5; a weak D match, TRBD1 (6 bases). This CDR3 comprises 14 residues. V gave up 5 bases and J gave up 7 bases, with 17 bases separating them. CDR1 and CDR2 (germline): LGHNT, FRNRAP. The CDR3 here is CASGRDTSRGTQYF. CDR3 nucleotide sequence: TGTGCTAGTGGTCGGGACACCTCGAGGGGGACCCAGTACTTC. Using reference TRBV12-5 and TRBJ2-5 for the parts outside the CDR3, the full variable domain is DARVTQTPRHKVTEMGQEVTMRCQPILGHNTVFWYRQTMMQGLELLAYFRNRAPLDDSGMPKDRFSAEMPDATLATLKIQPSEPRDSAVYFCASGRDTSRGTQYFGPGTRLLVL.

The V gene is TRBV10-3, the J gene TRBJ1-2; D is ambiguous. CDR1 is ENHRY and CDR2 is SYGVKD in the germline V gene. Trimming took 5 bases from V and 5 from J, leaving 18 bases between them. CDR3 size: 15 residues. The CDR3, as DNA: TGTGCCATCAGTTCGACGGGGTCGTCTCTTTATGGCTACACCTTC. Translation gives CAISSTGSSLYGYTF.

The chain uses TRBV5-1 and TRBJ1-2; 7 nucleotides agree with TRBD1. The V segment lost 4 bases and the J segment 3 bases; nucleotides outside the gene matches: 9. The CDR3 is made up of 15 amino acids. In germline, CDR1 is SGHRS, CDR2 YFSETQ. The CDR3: CASSPPGQTHYGYTF. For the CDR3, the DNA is TGCGCCAGCAGCCCGCCGGGACAGACCCACTATGGCTACACCTTC. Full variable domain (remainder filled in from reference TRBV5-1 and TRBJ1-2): KAGVTQTPRYLIKTRGQQVTLSCSPISGHRSVSWYQQTPGQGLQFLFEYFSETQRNKGNFPGRFSGRQFSNSRSEMNVSTLELGDSALYLCASSPPGQTHYGYTFGSGTRLTVV.